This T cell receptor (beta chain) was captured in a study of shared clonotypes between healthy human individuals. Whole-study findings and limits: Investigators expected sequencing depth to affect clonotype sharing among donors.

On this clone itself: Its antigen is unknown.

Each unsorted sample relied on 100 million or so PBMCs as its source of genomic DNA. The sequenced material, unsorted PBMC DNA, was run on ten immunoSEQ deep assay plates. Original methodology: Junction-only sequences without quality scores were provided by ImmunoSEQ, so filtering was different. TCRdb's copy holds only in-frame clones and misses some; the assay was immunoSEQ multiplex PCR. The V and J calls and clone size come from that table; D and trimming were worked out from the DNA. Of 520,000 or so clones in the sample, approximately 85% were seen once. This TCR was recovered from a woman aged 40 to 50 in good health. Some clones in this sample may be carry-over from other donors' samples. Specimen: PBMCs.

The CDR3 region is CASSLGEREIGEQFF. The CDR3 DNA follows: TGCGCCAGCAGCTTGGGAGAGCGGGAGATCGGGGAGCAGTTCTTC. V is TRBV5-1 and J is TRBJ2-1, with 8 bases matching TRBD2. The CDR3 is 15 residues long. Germline V lookup: CDR1 SGHRS, CDR2 YFSETQ. The V and J ends lost 0 bases and 10 bases, in that order; junction bases with no gene match: 9. The full variable domain, completed using reference TRBV5-1 and TRBJ2-1, is KAGVTQTPRYLIKTRGQQVTLSCSPISGHRSVSWYQQTPGQGLQFLFEYFSETQRNKGNFPGRFSGRQFSNSRSEMNVSTLELGDSALYLCASSLGEREIGEQFFGPGTRLTVL.